This record covers a single T cell receptor (beta chain). The source of the sample is a study of blood T cells in healthy people across ages. Germline trimming cut 7 bases from V and 5 bases from J; bases unmatched to any gene: 16. Germline V CDR1 and CDR2: SGHTA, FQGNSA. This CDR3 contains 16 residues. PCR was performed a second time for about 6 to 12 cycles using a sample-barcoded 5' primer and a J-beta primer mix. TCRdb itself ran the 5' RACE reads through MiXCR, one entry per CDR3 protein. The data hold more than 450,000 distinct CDR3 sequences, with roughly a quarter observed a single time. These data also featured in a second study, about T cells of mothers and their children. According to that study: cDNA was synthesized from all extracted RNA at roughly 1.5 ug per reaction. An overlap that was slightly higher, though non-significant, was seen in related mother-child pairs versus unrelated pairs.

This clonotype was obtained from a boy between 2 and 10 years old in good health. V gene TRBV7-2 combines with J gene TRBJ2-7; 8 bases fit TRBD2. Source material: blood. CDR3 coding DNA: TGTGCCAGCATGGCAGCGGGGGACGGGATTCACCACGAGCAGTACTTC. Amino acid sequence: CASMAAGDGIHHEQYF.